This TCR beta chain was recovered during a study of shared clonotypes between healthy human individuals. Study-level points and caveats: Generation probability values for non-shared clonotypes were lower than those for clonotypes shared by all four donors.

A note on this clone: Its specificity is unknown.

The CDR3 covers 15 residues. The V segment lost 6 bases and the J segment 2 bases; nucleotides outside the gene matches: 4. Germline lookup yields CDR1 MNHEY and CDR2 SVGAGI. The authors ran the assay at deep level. Generated by immunoSEQ multiplex PCR, the TCRdb table keeps only in-frame clones and is missing some. This sample carries around 750,000 clones, less than 85% of them seen once, and the ten largest clones take about 1.8%. Sequencing input: memory CD4+ T cells sorted from blood. The subset: CD45RA-negative fraction. This sequence originates from a woman in her thirties in good health. The rearrangement joins TRBV6-5 to TRBJ2-1; 10 bases map to TRBD2. For the CDR3, the DNA is TGTGCCAGCAGACTCACTAGCGGGGCCTACAATGAGCAGTTCTTC. Translating it yields CASRLTSGAYNEQFF.